This TCR beta chain was captured in a study of T cell responses to AZD1222 COVID-19 vaccine. Findings and limits, study-wide: Most donors were white British, females outnumbered males, and clonal diversity was possibly underestimated. Increased Spike-specific TCR breadth and depth were observed after two AZD1222 doses. Reportedly, close to half of spike-specific TCRs are directed against unmutated variant regions. Across spike, vaccine-associated CD4 TCRs were found, dominant at 160-218 and 743-854.

Concerning this clone itself: Its specificity is unknown.

Germline CDR1 and CDR2: MDHEN and SYDVKM. V lost 3 bases, J lost 10 bases, and 3 bases stayed unmatched. This CDR3 spans 12 amino acids. TCRdb keeps only in-frame clones here, not all; method: immunoSEQ multiplex PCR. There are about 150,000 clones in the sample; about 91% occur only once, and roughly 16% lies in the top ten. The receptor was isolated from an adult in good health. The sequencing here drew on peripheral blood, taken on day 0 of AZD1222 vaccination. The chain is built from TRBV28 and TRBJ2-1; 7 positions match TRBD1. The CDR3 reads CASSLSQGEQFF. In DNA form, the CDR3 reads TGTGCCAGCAGTTTGTCACAGGGGGAGCAGTTCTTC. The whole variable domain, remainder taken from reference TRBV28 and TRBJ2-1, is DVKVTQSSRYLVKRTGEKVFLECVQDMDHENMFWYRQDPGLGLRLIYFSYDVKMKEKGDIPEGYSVSREKKERFSLILESASTNQTSMYLCASSLSQGEQFFGPGTRLTVL.